What follows is one TCR beta chain and its context. The antigen this receptor binds is unknown. Per-nucleotide qualities are absent, and no much larger clonotype sits a single base away. Via the germline V gene, CDR1 is SQVTM and CDR2 ANQGSEA. Relative to germline, V is missing 4 bases and J is missing 5 bases, with 9 bases of the junction outside any gene match. The cysteine opens and the phenylalanine closes a CDR3 of 14 amino acids. Only CDR3 DNA is held: 42 bases, read in frame from base 1. This sample was included in a study of Graves' ophthalmopathy and Graves' hyperthyroidism (dated by TCRdb to between 2017 and 2018). With regard to the full study: Peripheral blood was collected at initial diagnosis, before any treatment. T-cell repertoires of thyroid tissue and blood were compared in about 6 hyperthyroidism patients. In total, some 140 blood samples were TCR-sequenced: approximately 42 ophthalmopathy, around 75 hyperthyroidism and some 17 hyperthyroidism-to-ophthalmopathy patients. After sampling, hyperthyroidism patients received methimazole starting at 30 mg daily, and ophthalmopathy patients received high-dose intravenous methylprednisolone. TCR beta repertoire signatures were used to distinguish Graves' ophthalmopathy from Graves' hyperthyroidism and to predict progression to ophthalmopathy. For independent validation, a separate cohort was made up of 18 hyperthyroidism patients plus 17 patients who later progressed from hyperthyroidism to ophthalmopathy. To explore V-J signatures distinguishing ophthalmopathy from hyperthyroidism, a discovery set of approximately 100 patients (roughly 45 ophthalmopathy, 55 to 60 stable hyperthyroidism) was enrolled. Broad study findings and their caveats: In validation, the model predicted ophthalmopathy progression with 70.59% sensitivity and approximately 78% specificity; roughly 12 predicted patients were CT-confirmed with GO in a median of 6.5 months. Among expanded thyroid clonotypes with frequency above 0.001, most also showed up in blood, which suggests that blood repertoires may reflect the thyroid immune response. Sample size was not statistically predetermined, and group allocation was not concealed from the investigators. In cross-validation, the 13-signature model distinguished ophthalmopathy from stable hyperthyroidism with approximately 88% sensitivity and about 84% specificity, and in the test set the corresponding values were approximately 80% and 75%.

For repertoire sequencing, TCR beta CDR3 regions were amplified from RNA transcripts. HTBI primers and the Qiagen OneStep RT-PCR kit were used in a first-round RT-PCR, which was followed by a second-round multiplex PCR, size selection and purification. Libraries were sequenced on an Illumina HiSeq2000 using paired-end 100 bp reads. Per the source publication's procedure: SOAPnuke was used for read processing, and reads with adapters, uncalled bases, a mean Phred below 15, or no exact constant-primer or identifier match were discarded. COPE v1.2.5 was used to merge the high-quality paired reads. Each unique nucleotide sequence was treated as a clonotype, and MiTCR v1.1 was used to align the clonotypes to the IMGT TRB V, D and J references. The analysis was limited to V-J combinations with a frequency above 0.0001, which together covered 98% to 99.2% of repertoires. For each V-J combination, a TCR clonal expansion and chaos score was defined as the ratio of F50 clonal expansion to chaos observed in the TCRdist matrix. Welch's t-statistics and random forest were used to reduce features to about a dozen V-J combinations, which were fed into a naive Bayes classifier. The similarity between thyroid and blood repertoires was quantified using the Morisita-Horn index. TCRdb reworked the public reads: Q25 trimming with fastp, MiXCR clone assembly, productive beta chains retained. Each CDR3 protein appears once, grouped with its most common genes and DNA. The V and J calls were determined by TCRdb, not by the authors. The sample profile shows 500,000 to 800,000 distinct CDR3 sequences; more than 40% of them were found once. 3.3% of the sample comes from the top ten.

Ophthalmopathy patients were characterized by moderately to severely active disease, a Clinical Activity Score of at least 3, a NOSPECS grade of at least 4, and a disease duration under 3 months. Anyone with other autoimmune diseases, uncontrolled infections, pregnancy or lactation was excluded from the study. Clinical symptoms, serum thyroxine, TRAb, thyroid ultrasound and orbital computed tomography were used for diagnosis. PBMCs were isolated from around 10 ml of fresh peripheral blood by Ficoll-Paque density gradient centrifugation. Total RNA was extracted with Trizol reagent and quality-checked on an Agilent 2100 Bioanalyzer.

The sample taken for sequencing was peripheral blood. This receptor was obtained from an adult man with Graves' ophthalmopathy. The V gene is TRBV29-1 and the J gene is TRBJ2-7; TRBD1 fits 9 bases in the junction. The CDR3 region reads CSVGRTGVGDEQYF. The DNA is TGCAGCGTTGGGCGGACAGGGGTCGGGGACGAGCAGTACTTC.